This T cell receptor (beta chain) was sequenced in a study of blood T cell repertoires in COVID-19. Study as a whole: Whether acute or convalescent, the COVID-19 samples came from the United States, Italy and Spain. PBMCs, B-cell-depleted T cells, or T cells provided the cDNA or gDNA that made up the material.

The authors' processing: Amplification of reference gene primers provided the estimated nucleated cell counts. Data came from immunoSEQ multiplex PCR; TCRdb stores just in-frame clones and leaves some out. V and J calls and clone size are copied from that table; D and trimming were computed from the DNA. The data show about 21,000 clones, roughly 84% seen once. This clone was seen a handful of times. The V and J ends lost 5 bases and 3 bases respectively, with 21 bases between them. CDR1 and CDR2 from the germline V gene are SGHRS and YFSETQ. The length of the CDR3 is 16 residues. This TCR came from a man aged 40-49 years with acute or convalescent COVID-19. The V and J genes are TRBV5-1 and TRBJ2-7; D gene unclear. Sample: peripheral blood. The CDR3, as DNA: TGCGCCAGCAGTTTCTCTCTATCCTCAAGTGACTACGAGCAGTACTTC. Translation gives CASSFSLSSSDYEQYF.